The 12 T cell receptor beta chains in this list originate from one sample, sequenced in a study of blood T cells in healthy people across ages. A second about 7 to 11 cycle PCR used barcoded and J-beta primers. Each CDR3 protein gets one entry after TCRdb re-called the 5' RACE reads with MiXCR. The table records roughly 1.5 million distinct CDR3 sequences, 42% of them present only once. The specimen sequenced was blood. The receptors were sampled from a woman between 18 and 29 years old in good health.

This clonotype was detected a few times. J is TRBJ1-5 and V is TRBV6-4, with D uncertain. The CDR3 sequence is 15 residues long. Trimming stripped 2 bases from V and 0 bases from J, with 8 bases between. The germline gives CDR1 MRHNA, CDR2 SNTAGT. CDR3: CASSDRYYSNQPQHF. The CDR3 region has the DNA TGTGCCAGCAGTGACAGGTATTATAGCAATCAGCCCCAGCATTTT.

This rearrangement joins TRBV29-1 to TRBJ1-1; TRBD1 might be the D (6 bases). The germline V gene has CDR1 SQVTM and CDR2 ANQGSEA. The CDR3 is 13 amino acids. V was cut by 6 bases and J by 7 bases, with 18 bases left in between. CDR3 amino acids: CSVAVGGGGEAFF. The CDR3 DNA reads as TGCAGCGTGGCCGTTGGGGGGGGCGGTGAAGCTTTCTTT.

V gene TRBV6-5 combines with J gene TRBJ1-2; D remains ambiguous. There are 15 residues in the CDR3. V lost 2 bases and J lost 6, with 16 bases in between. The germline CDR1 and CDR2 sequences are MNHEY and SVGAGI. This CDR3 is CASSYQTGTSDGYTF. The CDR3 DNA is TGTGCCAGCAGTTACCAGACGGGAACCAGTGATGGCTACACCTTC.

The rearrangement joins TRBV20-1 to TRBJ2-1; TRBD1 matches at 8 bases. Per germline, CDR1 DFQATT and CDR2 SNEGSKA (reference sequence). J was trimmed by 10 bases and V by 0 bases; bases with no gene match: 8. There are 14 residues in the CDR3. The CDR3 sequence is CSARDTRGRWEQFF. In DNA, the CDR3 is TGCAGTGCTAGAGATACCAGGGGGCGCTGGGAGCAGTTCTTC.

The CDR3 DNA reads as TGTGCCGTCCGGGATGAGGGATACAATGAGCAGTTCTTC. Translating gives CAVRDEGYNEQFF. The rearrangement links TRBV24-1 to TRBJ2-1; possible D gene TRBD2, 5 bases. The length of the CDR3 is 13 residues. V was trimmed by 12 bases and J by 4 bases, leaving 15 bases between them. Germline CDR1 reads KGHDR; CDR2 reads SFDVKD.

The chain has TRBV7-9 and TRBJ2-5; the match to TRBD1 covers 9 bases. V lost 6 bases to trimming and J lost 3 bases; unmatched junction nucleotides: 5. The germline V gene has CDR1 SEHNR and CDR2 FQNEAQ (reference sequence). This CDR3 comprises 14 residues. CDR3 nucleotide sequence: TGTGCCAGCAGTTCCCGGGACAGGGAAGAGACCCAGTACTTC. It yields the protein CASSSRDREETQYF.

This clonotype has a handful of counts. This chain joins TRBV28 and TRBJ2-7; 8 bases are a match to TRBD1. CDR3 length equals 16 residues. Germline trimming cut 5 bases from V and 2 bases from J; bases unmatched to any gene: 11. CDR1 and CDR2 from the germline V gene are MDHEN and SYDVKM. CDR3 loop: CASSGKGTGIAYEQYF. DNA of the CDR3: TGTGCCAGCAGTGGGAAGGGGACAGGCATAGCCTACGAGCAGTACTTC.

This chain uses TRBV7-6 with TRBJ2-3; D unclear. Between the trimmed V and J ends, which lost 5 bases and 1 base, there was a span of 13 bases. CDR1 SGHVS and CDR2 FNYEAQ come from the germline V gene. The CDR3 runs to 15 residues. The CDR3 loop reads CASSSRARGTDTQYF. CDR3 DNA: TGTGCCAGCAGCAGCCGGGCAAGGGGCACAGATACGCAGTATTTT.

This clonotype was counted once. The rearrangement uses TRBV12-3 or TRBV12-4 and TRBJ2-6; possibly TRBD2 for D (5 bases). CDR3 length: 17 residues. Trimming stripped 7 bases from V and 4 bases from J, with 20 bases between. CDR3 DNA sequence: TGTGCCAGCACCGATGGGCGACGTGACTACGGGGCCAACGTCCTGACTTTC. As protein: CASTDGRRDYGANVLTF.

V usage is TRBV7-2 and J usage is TRBJ2-1; 10 bases are a match to TRBD2. The CDR3 runs 18 residues. The V gene's germline CDR1 is SGHTA and CDR2 FQGNSA. With V trimmed by 5 bases and J by 4 bases, 14 bases remained unmatched. As DNA, the CDR3 is TGTGCCAGCAGCCTCAGGGGAGCGGGAGGGCCGAGGTACAATGAGCAGTTCTTC. It translates to CASSLRGAGGPRYNEQFF.

This chain uses TRBV7-2 with TRBJ2-3; D possibly corresponds to TRBD2 (6 bases). Germline V gene sequence: CDR1 SGHTA, CDR2 FQGNSA. CDR3 length equals 17 residues. V was trimmed by 5 bases and J by 0 bases, leaving 18 bases between them. In DNA, the CDR3 is TGTGCCAGCAGCCCCATGGGACTCCAAACTAGCACAGATACGCAGTATTTT. As protein: CASSPMGLQTSTDTQYF.

The chain couples TRBV20-1 to TRBJ2-1, with 8 bases identical to TRBD2. CDR3 size: 14 residues. Germline V lookup: CDR1 DFQATT, CDR2 SNEGSKA (reference sequence). The trim removed 5 bases at V and 4 bases at J, leaving 7 bases unmatched. CDR3 coding DNA: TGCAGTGCTTCCCCGGGGGGGCGGTACAATGAGCAGTTCTTC. This translates into CSASPGGRYNEQFF.